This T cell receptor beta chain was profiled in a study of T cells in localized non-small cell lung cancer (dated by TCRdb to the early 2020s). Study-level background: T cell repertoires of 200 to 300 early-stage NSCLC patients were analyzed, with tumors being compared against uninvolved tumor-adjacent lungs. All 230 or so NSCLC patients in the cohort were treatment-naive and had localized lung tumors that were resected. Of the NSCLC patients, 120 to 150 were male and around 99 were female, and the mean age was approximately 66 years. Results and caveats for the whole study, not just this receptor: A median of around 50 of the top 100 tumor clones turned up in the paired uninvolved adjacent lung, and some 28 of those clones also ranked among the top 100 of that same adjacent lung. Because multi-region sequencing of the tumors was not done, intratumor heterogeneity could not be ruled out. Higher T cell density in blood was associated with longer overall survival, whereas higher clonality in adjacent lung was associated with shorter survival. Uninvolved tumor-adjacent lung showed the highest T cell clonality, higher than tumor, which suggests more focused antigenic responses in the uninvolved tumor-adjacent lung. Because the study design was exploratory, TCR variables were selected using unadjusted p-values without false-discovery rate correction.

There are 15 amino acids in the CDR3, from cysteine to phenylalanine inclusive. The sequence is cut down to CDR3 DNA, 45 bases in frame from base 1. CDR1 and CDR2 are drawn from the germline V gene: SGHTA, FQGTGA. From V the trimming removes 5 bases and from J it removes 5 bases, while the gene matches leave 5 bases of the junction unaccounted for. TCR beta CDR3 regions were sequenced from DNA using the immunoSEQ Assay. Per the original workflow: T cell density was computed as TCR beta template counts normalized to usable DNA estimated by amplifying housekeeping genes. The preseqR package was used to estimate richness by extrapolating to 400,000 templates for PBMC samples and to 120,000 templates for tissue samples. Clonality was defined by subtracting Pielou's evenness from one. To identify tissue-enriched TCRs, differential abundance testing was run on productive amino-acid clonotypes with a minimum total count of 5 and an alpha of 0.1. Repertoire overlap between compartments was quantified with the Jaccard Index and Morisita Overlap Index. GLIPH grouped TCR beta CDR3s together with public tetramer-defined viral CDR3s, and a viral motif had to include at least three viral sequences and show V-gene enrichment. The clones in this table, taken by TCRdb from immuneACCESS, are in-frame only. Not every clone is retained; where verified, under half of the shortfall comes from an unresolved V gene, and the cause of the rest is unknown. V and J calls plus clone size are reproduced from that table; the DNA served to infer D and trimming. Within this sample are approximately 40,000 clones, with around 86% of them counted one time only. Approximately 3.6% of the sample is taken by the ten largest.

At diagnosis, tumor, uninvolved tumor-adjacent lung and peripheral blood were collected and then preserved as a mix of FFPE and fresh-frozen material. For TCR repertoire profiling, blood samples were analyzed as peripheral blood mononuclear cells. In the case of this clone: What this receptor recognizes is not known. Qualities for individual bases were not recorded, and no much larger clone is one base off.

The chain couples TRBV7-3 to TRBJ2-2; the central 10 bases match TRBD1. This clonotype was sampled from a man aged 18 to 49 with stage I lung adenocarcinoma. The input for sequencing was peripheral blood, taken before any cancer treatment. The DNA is TGTGCCAGCAGCCTCCGGACAGGGGGAACCGGGGAGCTGTTTTTT. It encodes CASSLRTGGTGELFF.